This entry is about one TCR beta chain. The ends were cut back, 0 bases at V and 7 bases at J, with 10 bases in the middle. CDR3 length equals 15 residues. CDR1 and CDR2 (germline): MNHEY, SMNVEV (reference sequence). The data are from a study of identical twins. TCRdb re-called the 5' RACE reads with MiXCR, one entry per CDR3 protein. The table shows more than 1.5 million distinct CDR3 sequences, with under 35% occurring only once. The origin of this receptor is a newborn girl in good health. Sequenced input: cord blood. The chain joins TRBV27 to TRBJ1-6; possible D gene TRBD1, 5 bases. This CDR3 reads CASSLSSGGNSPLHF. CDR3 in DNA: TGTGCCAGCAGTTTATCGTCGGGGGGGAATTCACCCCTCCACTTT.